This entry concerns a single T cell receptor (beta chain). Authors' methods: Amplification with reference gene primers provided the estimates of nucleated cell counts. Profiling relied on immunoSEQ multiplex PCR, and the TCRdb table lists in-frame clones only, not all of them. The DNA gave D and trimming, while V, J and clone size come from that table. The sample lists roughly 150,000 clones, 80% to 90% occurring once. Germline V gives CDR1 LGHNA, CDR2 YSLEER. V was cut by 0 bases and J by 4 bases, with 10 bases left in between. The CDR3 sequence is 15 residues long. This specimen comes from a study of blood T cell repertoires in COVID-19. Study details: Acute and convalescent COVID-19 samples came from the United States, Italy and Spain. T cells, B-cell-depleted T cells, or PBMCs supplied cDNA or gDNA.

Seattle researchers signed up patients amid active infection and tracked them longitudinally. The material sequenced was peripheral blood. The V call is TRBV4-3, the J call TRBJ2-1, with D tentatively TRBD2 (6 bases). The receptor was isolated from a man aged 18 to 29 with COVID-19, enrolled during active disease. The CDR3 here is CASSQDGGKYNEQFF. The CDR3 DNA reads TGCGCCAGCAGCCAAGATGGGGGGAAGTACAATGAGCAGTTCTTC.